Presented here are 4 T cell receptor beta chains from one specimen sequenced in a study of CD8+ T cells in alopecia areata. Extracted RNA was reverse transcribed into cDNA, the sequencing template. Libraries were prepared by immunoSEQ multiplex PCR; TCRdb keeps only in-frame clonotypes and omits some of them. The sample gives 180,000 or so clones, roughly 59% of which show up once; under 2% is in the top ten. The sequenced sample was CD4+ T cells sorted from blood, obtained at week 0. The receptors here all came from a human donor with alopecia areata.

Only a few counts were recorded for this clone. The rearrangement uses TRBV11-2 and TRBJ2-7; TRBD1 aligns across 9 bases. CDR3 length: 15 amino acids. Germline CDR1 and CDR2: SGHAT and FQNNGV. The V segment lost 4 bases and the J segment 4 bases; nucleotides outside the gene matches: 8. The CDR3 bases are TGTGCCAGCAGCTCACCCGGGACAGGGTTTTACGAGCAGTACTTC. It codes for CASSSPGTGFYEQYF.

The V call is TRBV7-8, the J call TRBJ1-2; 8 nucleotides line up with TRBD1. The V and J ends lost 0 bases and 6 bases, in that order; junction bases with no gene match: 3. CDR1 and CDR2 (germline): SGHVS, FQNEAQ. This CDR3 region has 14 residues. The CDR3 spells CASSLAGQGDGYTF. The CDR3 coding sequence is TGTGCCAGCAGCTTAGCTGGACAGGGCGATGGCTACACCTTC.

This clone was seen many times. The chain uses TRBV11-2 and TRBJ2-1; perhaps TRBD2 as D (5 bases). V lost 0 bases to trimming and J lost 9 bases, with 12 bases between them. The CDR3 runs to 14 residues. CDR1 and CDR2 (germline): SGHAT, FQNNGV. The CDR3 loop is CASSLDAMAGEQFF. The CDR3 bases are TGTGCCAGCAGCTTAGATGCGATGGCGGGTGAGCAGTTCTTC.

The chain is built from TRBV2 and TRBJ2-7; D is possibly TRBD1 or TRBD2 (5 bases each). Germline values: CDR1 SNHLY, CDR2 FYNNEI. V dropped 7 bases and J dropped 7 bases, with 14 bases sitting between them. The CDR3 is 12 amino acids. CDR3 loop: CASTPLGAEQYF. In nucleotides, the CDR3 is TGTGCCAGCACCCCTCTCGGGGCGGAGCAGTACTTC.